Included here is one T cell receptor beta chain sequence, with context. The data derive from a study of cytomegalovirus exposure and HLA in healthy donors. About the study: Among 398 genotyped donors, more than 65% fell in the Caucasian-associated ancestry cluster.

Vbeta (60) and Jbeta (13) primers were used in the PCR. Method: immunoSEQ multiplex PCR; TCRdb's copy keeps in-frame clones and lacks some. The data contain 150,000 to 180,000 clones, approximately 80% of them seen just once; the ten biggest clones take up roughly 12%. From germline, CDR1 is SGHNT and CDR2 YENEEA. V was cut by 1 base and J by 13 bases, with 20 bases left in between. There are 15 residues in the CDR3. The sequencing input was PBMCs. The rearrangement joins TRBV11-3 to TRBJ2-1; possibly TRBD1 for D (6 bases). This TCR was sampled from a young man in good health and CMV-seropositive. The CDR3 bases are TGTGCCAGCAGCTTAGGTGGTGGTGGTACAGGGTCTCAGTTCTTC. Its protein product is CASSLGGGGTGSQFF. Drawing the rest from reference TRBV11-3 and TRBJ2-1, the complete variable domain is EAGVVQSPRYKIIEKKQPVAFWCNPISGHNTLYWYLQNLGQGPELLIRYENEEAVDDSQLPKDRFSAERLKGVDSTLKIQPAELGDSAVYLCASSLGGGGTGSQFFGPGTRLTVL.